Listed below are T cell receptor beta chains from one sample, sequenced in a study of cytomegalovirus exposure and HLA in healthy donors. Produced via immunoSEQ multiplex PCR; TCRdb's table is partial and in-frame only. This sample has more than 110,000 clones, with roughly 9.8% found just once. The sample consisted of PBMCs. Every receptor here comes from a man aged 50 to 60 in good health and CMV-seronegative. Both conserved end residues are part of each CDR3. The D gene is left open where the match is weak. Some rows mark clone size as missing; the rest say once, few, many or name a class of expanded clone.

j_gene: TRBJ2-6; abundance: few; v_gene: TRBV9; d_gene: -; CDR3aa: CASSAGLLLYSGANVLTF; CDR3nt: TGTGCCAGCAGCGCAGGACTATTGCTGTACTCTGGGGCCAACGTCCTGACTTTC
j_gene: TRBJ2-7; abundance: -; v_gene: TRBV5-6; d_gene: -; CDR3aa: CASSGGLRGQYF; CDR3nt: TGTGCCAGCAGCGGGGGACTCCGGGGGCAGTACTTC
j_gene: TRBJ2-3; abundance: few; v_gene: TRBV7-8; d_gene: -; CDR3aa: CASSLPGQDTQYF; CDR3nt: TGTGCCAGCAGCTTACCAGGCCAAGATACGCAGTATTTT
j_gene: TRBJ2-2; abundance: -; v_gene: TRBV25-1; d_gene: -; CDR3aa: CASSRGSEGTGELFF; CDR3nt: TGTGCCAGCAGTCGGGGGAGCGAGGGCACCGGGGAGCTGTTTTTT
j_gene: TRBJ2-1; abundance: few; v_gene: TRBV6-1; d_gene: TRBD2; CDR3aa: CASRTLAANYNEQFF; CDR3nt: TGTGCCAGCAGGACACTAGCGGCCAATTACAATGAGCAGTTCTTC
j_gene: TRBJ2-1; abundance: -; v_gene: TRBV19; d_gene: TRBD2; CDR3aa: CASSLTGTRTNEQFF; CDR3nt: TGTGCCAGTAGCCTTACCGGGACTAGGACCAATGAGCAGTTCTTC
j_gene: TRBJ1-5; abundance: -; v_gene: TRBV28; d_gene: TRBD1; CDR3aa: CASRRGGQGSNQPQHF; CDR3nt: TGTGCCAGCAGACGGGGCGGACAGGGGTCCAATCAGCCCCAGCATTTT
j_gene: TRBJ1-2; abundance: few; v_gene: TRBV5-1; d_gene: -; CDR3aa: CASRVGQTNYGYTF; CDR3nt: TGCGCCAGCAGGGTAGGACAGACTAACTATGGCTACACCTTC
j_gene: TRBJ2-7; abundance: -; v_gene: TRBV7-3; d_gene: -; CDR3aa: CASSLTGSSYEQYF; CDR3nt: TGTGCCAGCAGCTTAACTGGGAGCTCCTACGAGCAGTACTTC
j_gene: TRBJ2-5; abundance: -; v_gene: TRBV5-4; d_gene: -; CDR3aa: CASSWDTQETQYF; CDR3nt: TGTGCCAGCAGCTGGGACACCCAAGAGACCCAGTACTTC
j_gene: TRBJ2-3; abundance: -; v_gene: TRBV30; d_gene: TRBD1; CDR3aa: CAWRAGGGTQYF; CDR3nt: TGTGCCTGGAGGGCAGGGGGCGGTACGCAGTATTTT
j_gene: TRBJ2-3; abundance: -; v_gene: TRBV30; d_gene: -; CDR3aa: CAWSVIGAKDTQYF; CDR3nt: TGTGCCTGGAGTGTTATTGGGGCGAAGGATACGCAGTATTTT
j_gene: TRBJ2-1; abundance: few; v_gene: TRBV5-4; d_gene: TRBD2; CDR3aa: CASSLASGVANEQFF; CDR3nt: TGTGCCAGCAGCTTGGCTAGCGGGGTAGCCAATGAGCAGTTCTTC
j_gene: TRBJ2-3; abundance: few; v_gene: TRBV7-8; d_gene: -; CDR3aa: CASSFIGTSTDTQYF; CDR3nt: TGTGCCAGCAGCTTTATTGGTACTAGCACAGATACGCAGTATTTT
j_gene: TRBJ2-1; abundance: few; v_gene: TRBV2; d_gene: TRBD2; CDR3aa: CASSPNRREAYNEQFF; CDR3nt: TGTGCCAGCAGCCCAAACCGGCGGGAGGCTTACAATGAGCAGTTCTTC
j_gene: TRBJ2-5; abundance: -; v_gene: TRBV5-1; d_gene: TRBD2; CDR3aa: CASSLRAAGDPQETQYF; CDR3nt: TGCGCCAGCAGCTTGAGAGCAGCGGGGGACCCCCAAGAGACCCAGTACTTC
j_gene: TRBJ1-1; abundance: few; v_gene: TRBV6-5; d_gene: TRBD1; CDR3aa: CASSDYRGNTEAFF; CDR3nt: TGTGCCAGCAGTGACTACAGGGGAAACACTGAAGCTTTCTTT
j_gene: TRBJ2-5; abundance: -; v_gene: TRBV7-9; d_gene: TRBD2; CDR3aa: CASVGGLAVETQYF; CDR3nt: TGTGCCAGCGTGGGGGGACTAGCGGTGGAGACCCAGTACTTC
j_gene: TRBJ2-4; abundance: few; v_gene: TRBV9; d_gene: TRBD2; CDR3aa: CASSVVGRGLNIAKNIQYF; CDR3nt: TGTGCCAGCAGCGTAGTGGGGAGGGGACTGAACATAGCCAAAAACATTCAGTACTTC
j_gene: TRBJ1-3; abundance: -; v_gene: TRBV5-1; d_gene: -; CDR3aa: CASSPISSPGNTIYF; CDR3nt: TGCGCCAGCAGCCCCATTAGTTCGCCCGGAAACACCATATATTTT
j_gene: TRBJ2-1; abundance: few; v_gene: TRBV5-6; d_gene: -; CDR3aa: CASSRQTSRGGEQFF; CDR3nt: TGTGCCAGCAGCAGACAGACTAGTAGGGGGGGTGAGCAGTTCTTC
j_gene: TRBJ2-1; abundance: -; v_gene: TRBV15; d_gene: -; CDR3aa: CATSTAGTRDYNEQFF; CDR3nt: TGTGCCACCAGCACTGCCGGGACAAGAGACTACAATGAGCAGTTCTTC
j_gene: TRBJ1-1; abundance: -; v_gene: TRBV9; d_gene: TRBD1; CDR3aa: CASSTLGQGAKGTEAFF; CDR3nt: TGTGCCAGCAGCACTCTAGGACAGGGGGCTAAGGGCACTGAAGCTTTCTTT
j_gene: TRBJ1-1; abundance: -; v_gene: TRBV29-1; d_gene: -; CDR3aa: CSVTGTGTEAFF; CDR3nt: TGCAGCGTAACAGGGACGGGAACTGAAGCTTTCTTT
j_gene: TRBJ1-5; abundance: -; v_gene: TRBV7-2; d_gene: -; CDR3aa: CASSPGQSYQPQHF; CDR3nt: TGTGCCAGCAGTCCTGGACAAAGCTATCAGCCCCAGCATTTT
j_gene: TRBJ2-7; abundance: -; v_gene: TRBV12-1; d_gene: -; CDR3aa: CASSSAGTCMNEQYF; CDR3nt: TGTGCCAGCAGCTCCGCGGGCACATGCATGAACGAGCAGTACTTC
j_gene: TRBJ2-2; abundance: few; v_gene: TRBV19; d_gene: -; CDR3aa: CASSLRVLSGELFF; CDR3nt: TGTGCCAGTAGTCTCAGGGTCCTGTCCGGGGAGCTGTTTTTT
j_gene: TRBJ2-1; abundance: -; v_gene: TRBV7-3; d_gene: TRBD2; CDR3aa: CASSLGTSGYNEQFF; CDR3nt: TGTGCCAGCAGCTTGGGAACTAGCGGATACAATGAGCAGTTCTTC
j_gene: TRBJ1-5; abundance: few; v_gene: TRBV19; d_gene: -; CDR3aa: CASTPQASVQPQHF; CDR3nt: TGTGCCAGTACCCCACAGGCTTCGGTTCAGCCCCAGCATTTT
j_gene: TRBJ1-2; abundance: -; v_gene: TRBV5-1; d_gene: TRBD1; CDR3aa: CASSLPQGAGGYTF; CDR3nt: TGCGCCAGCAGCTTACCACAGGGGGCCGGGGGCTACACCTTC
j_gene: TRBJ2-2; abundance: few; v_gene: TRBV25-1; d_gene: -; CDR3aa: CASSEWGRSTGELFF; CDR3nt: TGTGCCAGCAGTGAATGGGGCAGATCCACCGGGGAGCTGTTTTTT
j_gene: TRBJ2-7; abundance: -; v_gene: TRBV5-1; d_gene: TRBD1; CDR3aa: CASSLGGGTGQGISEQYF; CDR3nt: TGCGCCAGCAGCTTGGGGGGAGGTACGGGACAGGGAATTTCCGAGCAGTACTTC
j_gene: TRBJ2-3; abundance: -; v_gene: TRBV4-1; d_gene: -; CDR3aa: CASSQRDGKGNKPRDTQYF; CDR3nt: TGCGCCAGCAGCCAACGGGATGGGAAAGGAAACAAGCCCCGGGATACGCAGTATTTT